A single sample gave rise to the 20 T cell receptor beta chains below, sequenced in a study of T cells in localized non-small cell lung cancer. Only in-frame clones appear in the TCRdb table, and some are missing; sequencing was by immunoSEQ multiplex PCR. The sample holds around 50,000 clones, around 87% seen once. The sequences come from PBMCs, collected before any cancer treatment. These receptors all stem from a female donor with stage II lung adenocarcinoma.

The chain has TRBV5-1 and TRBJ2-2; TRBD1 is a possible D gene (6 bases). The CDR3 totals 14 residues. The germline CDR1 and CDR2 sequences are SGHRS and YFSETQ. Deletions cut 4 bases from V and 4 bases from J, with 11 bases between. Here the CDR3 DNA reads TGCGCCAGCAGCGCACAGGGTGGCACCGGGGAGCTGTTTTTT. Protein sequence: CASSAQGGTGELFF.

V usage is TRBV7-9 and J usage is TRBJ1-6; D might be TRBD1 (5 bases). The CDR3 extends over 16 amino acids. Germline V CDR1 and CDR2: SEHNR, FQNEAQ (reference sequence). With 0 bases removed from V and 6 bases from J, the gap between germline ends came to 12 bases. The CDR3 spells CASSLALTAGNSPLHF. CDR3 nucleotides: TGTGCCAGCAGCTTAGCTTTGACAGCGGGTAATTCACCCCTCCACTTT. The variable domain in full, with the rest retrieved from reference TRBV7-9 and TRBJ1-6, is DTGVSQNPRHKITKRGQNVTFRCDPISEHNRLYWYRQTLGQGPEFLTYFQNEAQLEKSRLLSDRFSAERPKGSFSTLEIQRTEQGDSAMYLCASSLALTAGNSPLHFGNGTRLTVT.

A few counts support this clone. This chain connects TRBV7-9 to TRBJ1-2, with unresolved D. Trimming stripped 2 bases from V and 5 bases from J, with 6 bases between. CDR1 is SEHNR and CDR2 is FQNEAQ in the germline V gene (reference sequence). The CDR3 totals 12 residues. The CDR3 spells CASSLQDYGYTF. The CDR3 DNA follows: TGTGCCAGCAGCTTACAGGATTATGGCTACACCTTC.

This clone has just one count. The chain uses TRBV7-3 and TRBJ2-1, with D unresolved. V dropped 4 bases and J dropped 0 bases, with 10 bases sitting between them. The germline gives CDR1 SGHTA, CDR2 FQGTGA. This CDR3 region has 15 residues. CDR3 in DNA: TGTGCCAGCAGCTACCAGCCAACCTCCTACAATGAGCAGTTCTTC. The encoded protein is CASSYQPTSYNEQFF.

This clone was counted only a few times. The rearrangement links TRBV6-4 to TRBJ1-2; 10 bases fit TRBD1. The J segment lost 8 bases and the V segment lost 9 bases, leaving 3 bases of the junction unmatched. CDR3 length: 11 amino acids. Germline V lookup: CDR1 MRHNA, CDR2 SNTAGT. The CDR3 here is CARGTGEGYTF. CDR3 coding DNA: TGTGCCAGGGGGACAGGGGAAGGCTACACCTTC.

V usage is TRBV19 and J usage is TRBJ1-5, with TRBD1 matching 7 bases. This CDR3 is 14 amino acids long. CDR1 is LNHDA and CDR2 is SQIVND in the germline V gene (reference sequence). Trimming at V came to 7 bases and at J to 5 bases, leaving 8 bases not matched to a gene. CDR3 in DNA: TGTGCCAGTATCACAGGGGTGGGTGATCAGCCCCAGCATTTT. Protein: CASITGVGDQPQHF.

The chain combines TRBV6-1 with TRBJ2-7, with 10 bases matching TRBD2. CDR3 length equals 16 residues. V lost 2 bases, J lost 4 bases, and 8 bases stayed unmatched. Germline CDR1 MNHNS, CDR2 SASEGT. This CDR3 is CASSERQAGGPYEQYF. CDR3 sequence (DNA): TGTGCCAGCAGTGAACGCCAAGCGGGGGGGCCGTACGAGCAGTACTTC.

CDR3: CASSESAGGIPGYTF. As DNA, the CDR3 is TGCGCCAGCAGTGAGTCGGCTGGGGGAATACCCGGCTACACCTTC. The chain employs TRBV10-1 and TRBJ1-2, with D maybe TRBD1 (5 bases). The CDR3 has 15 amino acids. Germline CDR1 WNHNN, CDR2 SYGVQD (reference sequence). V was cut by 0 bases and J by 8 bases, with 16 bases left in between.

J is TRBJ2-7 and V is TRBV9; D is ambiguous. CDR3 size: 15 residues. Germline CDR1 and CDR2: SGDLS and YYNGEE. Trimming shortened V by 4 bases and J by 2 bases, and 16 bases separated the two germline ends. The CDR3 protein is CASSPSSHGTYEQYF. CDR3 sequence (DNA): TGTGCCAGCAGCCCCAGTAGCCATGGGACCTACGAGCAGTACTTC.

The chain links TRBV5-4 to TRBJ1-1; D is unclear. Germline lookup yields CDR1 SGHNT and CDR2 YYREEE (reference sequence). Trimming pared 1 base from V and 0 bases from J, leaving 7 bases between. The CDR3 contains 14 residues. Written as DNA, the CDR3 is TGTGCCAGCAGCTTGAGGCCGTTGAACACTGAAGCTTTCTTT. Its protein is CASSLRPLNTEAFF.

This clone appeared once. CDR3 loop: CASSETGSGNTIYF. The CDR3, as DNA: TGTGCCAGCAGCGAGACAGGCTCTGGAAACACCATATATTTT. The V gene is TRBV2, the J gene TRBJ1-3; tentatively, D is TRBD1 (6 bases). Germline V gene lookup returns CDR1 SNHLY and CDR2 FYNNEI. Trimming took off 6 bases at V and 0 bases at J, with 9 bases between the two ends. This CDR3 comprises 14 residues.

V gene TRBV7-8 combines with J gene TRBJ1-6; 10 nucleotides line up with TRBD1. The CDR3 is 17 amino acids. Germline assignment: CDR1 SGHVS and CDR2 FQNEAQ. Trimming cost V 7 bases and J 1 base; bases outside gene matches: 7. Here the CDR3 DNA reads TGTGCCAGCATCGAGGTGGGACAGGGGTCCTATAATTCACCCCTCCACTTT. As protein: CASIEVGQGSYNSPLHF. Together with reference TRBV7-8 and TRBJ1-6, the CDR3 gives the full variable domain: GAGVSQSPRYKVAKRGQDVALRCDPISGHVSLFWYQQALGQGPEFLTYFQNEAQLDKSGLPSDRFFAERPEGSVSTLKIQRTQQEDSAVYLCASIEVGQGSYNSPLHFGNGTRLTVT.

This rearrangement joins TRBV7-6 to TRBJ2-7; 7 bases fit TRBD2. This CDR3 region has 13 residues. Germline CDR1 is SGHVS and CDR2 is FNYEAQ. The trim removed 5 bases at V and 2 bases at J, leaving 3 bases unmatched. CDR3 sequence (DNA): TGTGCCAGCAGCCCACTAGCGACCTACGAGCAGTACTTC. As protein: CASSPLATYEQYF.

The V call is TRBV5-6, the J call TRBJ1-2, with D unclear. V lost 0 bases, J lost 4 bases, and 10 bases lay in between. This CDR3 comprises 14 residues. Germline CDR1 and CDR2: SGHDT and YYEEEE. The CDR3 DNA sequence: TGTGCCAGCAGCTTGGACAGATGGCCCTATGGCTACACCTTC. Its translation: CASSLDRWPYGYTF.

CDR3 sequence reads: CASSSSNTGELFF. CDR3 DNA: TGTGCCAGCAGCTCCTCGAACACCGGGGAGCTGTTTTTT. This chain connects TRBV7-3 to TRBJ2-2; D is unclear. There are 13 residues in the CDR3. Germline lookup yields CDR1 SGHTA and CDR2 FQGTGA. V lost 4 bases and J lost 0, with 3 bases in between.

This chain uses TRBV7-8 with TRBJ1-1, with 10 nucleotides matching TRBD1. Trimming took 5 bases from V and 8 from J; bases not matched to a gene: 17. This CDR3 has 17 residues. CDR1 is SGHVS and CDR2 is FQNEAQ in the germline V gene. CDR3 bases: TGTGCCAGCAGCGCCCGGACAGGGGGTTTTTCTTTGGCCGAAGCTTTCTTT. Protein: CASSARTGGFSLAEAFF.

The CDR3: CASSSPTGGEQYF. As DNA, the CDR3 is TGCGCCAGCAGCTCGCCGACAGGCGGCGAGCAGTACTTC. The rearrangement links TRBV5-1 to TRBJ2-5, with TRBD1 as a possible D gene (6 bases). Gene TRBJ2-7 matches the end of the DNA better, so the J call may be wrong. CDR1 and CDR2 from the germline V gene are SGHRS and YFSETQ. The length of the CDR3 is 13 residues.

This clone was seen a handful of times. The chain joins TRBV19 to TRBJ1-5, with 8 bases identical to TRBD1. V shed 4 bases, J shed 4 bases, and the junction held 0 bases outside the gene matches. The CDR3 length is 13 residues. Germline CDR1 reads LNHDA; CDR2 reads SQIVND (reference sequence). The CDR3 coding sequence is TGTGCCAGTAGTAACAGGGGGAATCAGCCCCAGCATTTT. Translation gives CASSNRGNQPQHF.

The rearrangement uses TRBV5-1 and TRBJ1-1; the D gene is possibly TRBD1 (5 bases). V lost 4 bases, J lost 7 bases, and 17 bases lay in between. Germline V lookup: CDR1 SGHRS, CDR2 YFSETQ. CDR3 length: 14 residues. The CDR3 region is CASSLGTQLFEAFF. The CDR3 nucleotides are TGCGCCAGCAGCCTCGGGACTCAGTTATTTGAAGCTTTCTTT.

This chain joins TRBV2 and TRBJ2-1, with 7 bases aligning to TRBD1. This CDR3 region has 11 residues. V gave up 8 bases and J gave up 7 bases; unmatched junction bases: 2. Looked up from germline, CDR1 is SNHLY and CDR2 is FYNNEI. The CDR3 bases are TGTGCCAGCTACAGGGGAAATGAGCAGTTCTTC. It codes for CASYRGNEQFF. The entire variable domain, with the rest obtained from reference TRBV2 and TRBJ2-1, is as follows: EPEVTQTPSHQVTQMGQEVILRCVPISNHLYFYWYRQILGQKVEFLVSFYNNEISEKSEIFDDQFSVERPDGSNFTLKIRSTKLEDSAMYFCASYRGNEQFFGPGTRLTVL.